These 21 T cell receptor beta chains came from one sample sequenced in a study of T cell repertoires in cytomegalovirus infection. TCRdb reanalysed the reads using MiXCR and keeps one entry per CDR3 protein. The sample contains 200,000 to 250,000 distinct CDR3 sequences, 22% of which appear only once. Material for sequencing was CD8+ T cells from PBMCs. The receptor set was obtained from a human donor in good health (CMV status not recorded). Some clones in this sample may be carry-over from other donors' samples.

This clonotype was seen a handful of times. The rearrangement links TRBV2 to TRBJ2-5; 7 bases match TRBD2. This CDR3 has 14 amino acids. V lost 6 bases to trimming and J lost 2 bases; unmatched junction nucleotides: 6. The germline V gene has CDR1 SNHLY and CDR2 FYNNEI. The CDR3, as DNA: TGTGCCAGCAGGGGCGGGGGTACACAAGAGACCCAGTACTTC. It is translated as CASRGGGTQETQYF.

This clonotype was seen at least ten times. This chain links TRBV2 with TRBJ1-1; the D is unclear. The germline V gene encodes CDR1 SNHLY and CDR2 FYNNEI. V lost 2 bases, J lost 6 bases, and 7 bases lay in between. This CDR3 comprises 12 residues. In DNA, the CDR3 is TGTGCCAGCAGTGAAATATCCCCTGAAGCTTTCTTT. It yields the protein CASSEISPEAFF. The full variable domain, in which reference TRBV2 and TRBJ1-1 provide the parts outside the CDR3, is EPEVTQTPSHQVTQMGQEVILRCVPISNHLYFYWYRQILGQKVEFLVSFYNNEISEKSEIFDDQFSVERPDGSNFTLKIRSTKLEDSAMYFCASSEISPEAFFGQGTRLTVV.

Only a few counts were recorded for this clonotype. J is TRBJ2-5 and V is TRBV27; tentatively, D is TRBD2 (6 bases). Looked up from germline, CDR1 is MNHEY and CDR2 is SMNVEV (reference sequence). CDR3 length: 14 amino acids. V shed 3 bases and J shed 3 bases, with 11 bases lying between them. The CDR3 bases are TGTGCCAGCAGTTTTATGGGGACTGAAGAGACCCAGTACTTC. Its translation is CASSFMGTEETQYF.

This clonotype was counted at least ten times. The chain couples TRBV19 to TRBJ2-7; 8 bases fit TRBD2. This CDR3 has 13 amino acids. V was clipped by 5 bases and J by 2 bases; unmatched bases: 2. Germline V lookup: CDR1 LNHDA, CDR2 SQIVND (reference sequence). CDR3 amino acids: CASSWGLAYEQYF. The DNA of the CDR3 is TGTGCCAGTAGTTGGGGACTAGCCTACGAGCAGTACTTC.

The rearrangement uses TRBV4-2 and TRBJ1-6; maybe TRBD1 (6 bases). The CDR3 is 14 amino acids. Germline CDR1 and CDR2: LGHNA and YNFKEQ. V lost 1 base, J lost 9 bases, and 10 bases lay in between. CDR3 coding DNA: TGTGCCAGCAGCCAAGCAGGGGCCAGTTCACCCCTCCACTTT. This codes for CASSQAGASSPLHF.

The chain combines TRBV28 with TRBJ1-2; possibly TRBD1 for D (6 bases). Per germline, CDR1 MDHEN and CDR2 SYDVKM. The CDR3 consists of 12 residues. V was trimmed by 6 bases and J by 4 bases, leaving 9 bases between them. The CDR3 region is CASRDSSYGYTF. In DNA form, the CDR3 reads TGTGCCAGCAGGGACAGCTCCTATGGCTACACCTTC.

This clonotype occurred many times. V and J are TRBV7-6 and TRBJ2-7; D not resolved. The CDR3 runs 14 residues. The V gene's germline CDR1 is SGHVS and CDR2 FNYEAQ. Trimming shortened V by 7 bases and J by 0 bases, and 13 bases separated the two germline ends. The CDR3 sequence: CASILDAYSYEQYF. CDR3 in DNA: TGTGCCAGCATCTTGGACGCCTACTCCTACGAGCAGTACTTC.

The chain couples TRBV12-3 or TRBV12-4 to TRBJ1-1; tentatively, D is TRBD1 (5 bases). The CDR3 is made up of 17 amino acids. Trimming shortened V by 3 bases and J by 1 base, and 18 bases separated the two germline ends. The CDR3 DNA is TGTGCCAGCAGTTTGAGTGTTGGGGCGGGAGGGAACACTGAAGCTTTCTTT. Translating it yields CASSLSVGAGGNTEAFF.

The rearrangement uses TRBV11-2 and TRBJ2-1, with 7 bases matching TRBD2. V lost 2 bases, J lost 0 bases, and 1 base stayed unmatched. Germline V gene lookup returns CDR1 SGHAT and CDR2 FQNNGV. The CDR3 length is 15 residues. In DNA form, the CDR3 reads TGTGCCAGCAGCTTATGGGGGGGCTCCTACAATGAGCAGTTCTTC. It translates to CASSLWGGSYNEQFF.

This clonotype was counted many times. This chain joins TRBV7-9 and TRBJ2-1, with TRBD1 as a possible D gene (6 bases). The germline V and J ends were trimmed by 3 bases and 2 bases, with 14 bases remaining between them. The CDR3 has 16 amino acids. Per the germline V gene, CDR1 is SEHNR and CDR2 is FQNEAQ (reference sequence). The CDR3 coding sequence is TGTGCCAGCAGCTTTAAAGGGGGAGACGCCTACAATGAGCAGTTCTTC. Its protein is CASSFKGGDAYNEQFF.

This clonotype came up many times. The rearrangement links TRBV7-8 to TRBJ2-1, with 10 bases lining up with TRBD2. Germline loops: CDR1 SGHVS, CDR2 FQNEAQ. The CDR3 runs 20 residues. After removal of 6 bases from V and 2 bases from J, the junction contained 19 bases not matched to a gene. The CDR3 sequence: CASSSGGAGLAGATYNEQFF. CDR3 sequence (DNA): TGTGCCAGCAGTTCAGGCGGTGCTGGGCTAGCGGGGGCGACCTACAATGAGCAGTTCTTC.

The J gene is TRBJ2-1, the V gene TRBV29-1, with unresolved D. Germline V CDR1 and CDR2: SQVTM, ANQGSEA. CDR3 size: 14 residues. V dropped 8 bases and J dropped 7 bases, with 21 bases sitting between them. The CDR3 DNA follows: TGCAGCCCCAGGCGAATGACTTTCTGGAATGAGCAGTTCTTC. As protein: CSPRRMTFWNEQFF.

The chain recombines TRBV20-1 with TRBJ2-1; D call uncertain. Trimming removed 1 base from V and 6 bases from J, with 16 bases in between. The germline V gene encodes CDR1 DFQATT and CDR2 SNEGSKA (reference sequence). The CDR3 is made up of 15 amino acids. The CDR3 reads CSARAPIAVGNEQFF. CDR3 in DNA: TGCAGTGCTAGAGCCCCGATAGCTGTCGGCAATGAGCAGTTCTTC.

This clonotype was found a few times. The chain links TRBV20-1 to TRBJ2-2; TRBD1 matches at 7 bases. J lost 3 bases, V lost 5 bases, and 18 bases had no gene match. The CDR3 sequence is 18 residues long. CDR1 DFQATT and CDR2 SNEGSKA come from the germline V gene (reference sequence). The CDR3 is CSARTPGVGTAYTGELFF. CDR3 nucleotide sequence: TGCAGTGCTCGCACTCCCGGCGTTGGGACAGCCTACACCGGGGAGCTGTTTTTT.

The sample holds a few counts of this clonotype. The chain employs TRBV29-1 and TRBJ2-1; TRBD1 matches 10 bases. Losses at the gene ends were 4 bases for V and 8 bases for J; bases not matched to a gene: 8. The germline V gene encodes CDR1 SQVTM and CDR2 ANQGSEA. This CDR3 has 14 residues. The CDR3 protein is CSVGRQGAIDEQFF. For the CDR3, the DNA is TGCAGCGTTGGACGACAGGGGGCTATAGATGAGCAGTTCTTC.

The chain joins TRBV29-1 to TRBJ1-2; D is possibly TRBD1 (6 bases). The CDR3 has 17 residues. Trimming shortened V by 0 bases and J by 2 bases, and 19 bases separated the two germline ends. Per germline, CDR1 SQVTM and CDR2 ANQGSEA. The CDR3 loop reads CSVEDVGGGARNYGYTF. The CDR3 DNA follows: TGCAGCGTTGAAGATGTGGGAGGGGGGGCCCGAAACTATGGCTACACCTTC. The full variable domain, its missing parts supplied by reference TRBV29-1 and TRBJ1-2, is SAVISQKPSRDICQRGTSLTIQCQVDSQVTMMFWYRQQPGQSLTLIATANQGSEATYESGFVIDKFPISRPNLTFSTLTVSNMSPEDSSIYLCSVEDVGGGARNYGYTFGSGTRLTVV.

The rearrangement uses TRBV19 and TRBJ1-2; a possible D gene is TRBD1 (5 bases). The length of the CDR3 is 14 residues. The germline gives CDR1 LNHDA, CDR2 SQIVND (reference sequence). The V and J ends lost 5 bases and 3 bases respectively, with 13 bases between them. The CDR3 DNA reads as TGTGCCAGTAGTCCCCACGCGGGGCACTATGGCTACACCTTC. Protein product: CASSPHAGHYGYTF.

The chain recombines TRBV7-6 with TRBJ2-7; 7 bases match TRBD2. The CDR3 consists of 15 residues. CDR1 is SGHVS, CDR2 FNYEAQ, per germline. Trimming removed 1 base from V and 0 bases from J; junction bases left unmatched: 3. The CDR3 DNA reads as TGTGCCAGCAGCTTAGAGGCTAGCGGCTCCTACGAGCAGTACTTC. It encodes CASSLEASGSYEQYF.

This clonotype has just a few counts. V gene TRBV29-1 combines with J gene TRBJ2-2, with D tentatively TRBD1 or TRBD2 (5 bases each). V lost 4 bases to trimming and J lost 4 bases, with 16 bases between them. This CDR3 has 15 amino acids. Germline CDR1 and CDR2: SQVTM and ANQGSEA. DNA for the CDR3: TGCAGCGTTGCCGGGACCTCGCCCGGCACCGGGGAGCTGTTTTTT. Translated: CSVAGTSPGTGELFF.

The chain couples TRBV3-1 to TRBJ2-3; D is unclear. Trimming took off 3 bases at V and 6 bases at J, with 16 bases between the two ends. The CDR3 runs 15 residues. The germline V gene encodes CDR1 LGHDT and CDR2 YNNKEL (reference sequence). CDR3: CASSQTDGPTDTQYF. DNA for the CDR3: TGTGCCAGCAGCCAGACTGATGGACCGACTGATACGCAGTATTTT.

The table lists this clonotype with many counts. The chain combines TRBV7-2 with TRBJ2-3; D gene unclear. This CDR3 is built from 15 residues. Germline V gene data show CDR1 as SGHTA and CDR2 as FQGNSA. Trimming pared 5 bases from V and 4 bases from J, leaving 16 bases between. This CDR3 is CASSPEYPAPDTQYF. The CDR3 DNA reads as TGTGCCAGCAGCCCAGAATACCCCGCCCCAGATACGCAGTATTTT.